A single sample gave rise to the 23 T cell receptor beta chains below, sequenced in a study of blood T cell repertoires in COVID-19. Sequencing was performed with immunoSEQ multiplex PCR; in TCRdb, only in-frame clones are kept and a portion is missing. The profile covers 160,000 or so clones, with about 79% appearing a single time and 12% to 15% taken by the ten largest. Sequencing input: PBMCs or T cells enriched from blood (not recorded which). These TCRs come from a man aged 50-60 years who had recovered from COVID-19.

This clone was seen a handful of times. The chain has TRBV5-1 and TRBJ2-5; 12 nucleotides line up with TRBD2. Germline CDR1 SGHRS, CDR2 YFSETQ. CDR3 length equals 16 residues. J gave up 3 bases and V 3 bases, and 6 bases lay outside the gene matches. Written as DNA, the CDR3 is TGCGCCAGCAGCTCCGGACTAGCGGGGATGAAAGAGACCCAGTACTTC. It yields the protein CASSSGLAGMKETQYF.

The rearrangement uses TRBV11-2 and TRBJ2-6; D is possibly TRBD2 (5 bases). V was shortened by 2 bases and J by 4 bases, with 9 bases between the two germline ends. This CDR3 region has 15 residues. Germline V gene sequence: CDR1 SGHAT, CDR2 FQNNGV. The CDR3 region is CASSLIGEGANVLTF. In DNA, the CDR3 is TGTGCCAGCAGCTTAATTGGGGAGGGGGCCAACGTCCTGACTTTC. Combining the CDR3 with reference TRBV11-2 and TRBJ2-6 gives the whole variable domain EAGVAQSPRYKIIEKRQSVAFWCNPISGHATLYWYQQILGQGPKLLIQFQNNGVVDDSQLPKDRFSAERLKGVDSTLKIQPAKLEDSAVYLCASSLIGEGANVLTFGAGSRLTVL.

The chain employs TRBV11-3 and TRBJ2-1; no clear D. In germline, CDR1 is SGHNT, CDR2 YENEEA. This CDR3 has 13 amino acids. Trimming took off 1 base at V and 7 bases at J, with 8 bases between the two ends. The CDR3 coding sequence is TGTGCCAGCAGCTTAGGAGAACGGAATGAGCAGTTCTTC. Translation gives CASSLGERNEQFF.

This chain uses TRBV24-1 with TRBJ1-3, with no clear D. Germline V gene sequence: CDR1 KGHDR, CDR2 SFDVKD. The ends were cut back, 5 bases at V and 4 bases at J, with 23 bases in the middle. CDR3 length: 18 amino acids. The DNA for the CDR3 is TGTGCCACCAGTGTCCCCATTCTGCAGGAGGAGCGAGGAAACACCATATATTTT. This codes for CATSVPILQEERGNTIYF.

This chain joins TRBV2 and TRBJ1-1; D uncertain. V shed 7 bases and J shed 6 bases, with 15 bases lying between them. This CDR3 is 13 amino acids long. Per the germline V gene, CDR1 is SNHLY and CDR2 is FYNNEI. The chain's CDR3 is CASNFVYYAEAFF. CDR3 in DNA: TGTGCCAGCAACTTTGTGTATTACGCTGAAGCTTTCTTT.

This rearrangement joins TRBV7-2 to TRBJ1-5; TRBD1 agrees at 9 bases. This CDR3 region has 15 residues. Unmatched junction bases numbered 1, after V lost 4 bases and J lost 0 bases. Germline V gene lookup returns CDR1 SGHTA and CDR2 FQGNSA. The CDR3 loop is CASSSGQGSNQPQHF. The CDR3, as DNA: TGTGCCAGCAGCTCGGGACAGGGTAGCAATCAGCCCCAGCATTTT.

This clone was found a few times. The chain couples TRBV19 to TRBJ1-5, with D possibly being TRBD1 (5 bases). There are 15 residues in the CDR3. Germline CDR1 and CDR2: LNHDA and SQIVND (reference sequence). With 6 bases removed from V and 1 base from J, the gap between germline ends came to 13 bases. CDR3 in amino acids: CASSYAGLSNQPQHF. In DNA, the CDR3 is TGTGCCAGTAGCTACGCGGGACTAAGCAATCAGCCCCAGCATTTT.

This sequence joins TRBV5-1 and TRBJ2-7, with D uncertain. Germline V lookup: CDR1 SGHRS, CDR2 YFSETQ. This CDR3 contains 15 residues. V was pared by 0 bases and J by 0 bases, with 10 bases between. The CDR3 here is CASSLVAVASYEQYF. The DNA of the CDR3 is TGCGCCAGCAGCTTGGTGGCCGTCGCCTCCTACGAGCAGTACTTC.

The chain recombines TRBV7-2 with TRBJ2-2; no clear D. The V and J ends lost 0 bases and 8 bases respectively, with 13 bases between them. From germline, CDR1 is SGHTA and CDR2 FQGNSA. CDR3 length: 15 residues. CDR3 sequence (DNA): TGTGCCAGCAGCTTAGCTAGCACTAATGGGGGGGAGCTGTTTTTT. This sequence encodes CASSLASTNGGELFF.

The V and J genes are TRBV5-1 and TRBJ2-2, with 11 positions matching TRBD2. The junction had 6 bases not matched to a gene; V was cut back by 4 bases and J by 4 bases. This CDR3 region has 16 residues. Germline-derived CDR1 and CDR2 are SGHRS and YFSETQ. The CDR3 DNA reads TGCGCCAGCAGCGGGCTAGCGGGGGGTACCACCGGGGAGCTGTTTTTT. This sequence encodes CASSGLAGGTTGELFF.

The chain joins TRBV6-5 to TRBJ2-7; 9 positions agree with TRBD1. Losses at the gene ends were 6 bases for V and 0 bases for J; bases not matched to a gene: 3. The germline V gene encodes CDR1 MNHEY and CDR2 SVGAGI. The CDR3 consists of 14 residues. The CDR3 coding sequence is TGTGCCAGCAGAACGACAGGGGGCTCCTACGAGCAGTACTTC. It encodes CASRTTGGSYEQYF.

V gene TRBV7-6 combines with J gene TRBJ1-6, with D perhaps TRBD1 (6 bases). The germline V gene has CDR1 SGHVS and CDR2 FNYEAQ. V lost 3 bases and J lost 0, with 12 bases in between. This CDR3 spans 17 amino acids. The CDR3 here is CASSLDSRSSYNSPLHF. DNA of the CDR3: TGTGCCAGCAGCTTGGACAGCCGAAGCTCCTATAATTCACCCCTCCACTTT.

The genes are TRBV11-2 and TRBJ1-5; maybe TRBD1 (5 bases). Germline loops: CDR1 SGHAT, CDR2 FQNNGV. The CDR3 has 18 amino acids. Deletions cut 0 bases from V and 6 bases from J, with 21 bases between. CDR3 sequence: CASSLDSPLSLRGQPQHF. In nucleotides, the CDR3 is TGTGCCAGCAGCTTAGATTCCCCGTTGTCACTTAGGGGTCAGCCCCAGCATTTT.

This chain connects TRBV7-9 to TRBJ2-7; a weak D match, TRBD2 (5 bases). V was pared by 11 bases and J by 4 bases, with 15 bases between. There are 12 residues in the CDR3. Germline V gene sequence: CDR1 SEHNR, CDR2 FQNEAQ (reference sequence). The CDR3 nucleotides read TGTGCCTTTTCCCCCTCGGGGTACGAGCAGTACTTC. This codes for CAFSPSGYEQYF.

The chain recombines TRBV5-6 with TRBJ2-3; 9 bases are a match to TRBD1. Trimming took 4 bases from V and 2 from J; bases not matched to a gene: 11. Germline V gene lookup returns CDR1 SGHDT and CDR2 YYEEEE. There are 17 residues in the CDR3. The CDR3 nucleotides are TGTGCCAGCAGCGTGGACCGGGACAGGGAATTCACAGATACGCAGTATTTT. Amino acids: CASSVDRDREFTDTQYF.

DNA for the CDR3: TGTGCCAGCAGCAGATCACCCACGGACAGGTCAGAAGAGACCCAGTACTTC. It is translated as CASSRSPTDRSEETQYF. The chain recombines TRBV5-4 with TRBJ2-5; 7 positions match TRBD1. The CDR3 is made up of 17 amino acids. Germline CDR1 and CDR2: SGHNT and YYREEE (reference sequence). V shed 4 bases, J shed 3 bases, and the junction held 15 bases outside the gene matches.

This chain links TRBV6-5 with TRBJ2-7; 7 bases match TRBD1. The germline CDR1 and CDR2 sequences are MNHEY and SVGAGI. The CDR3 loop spans 13 amino acids. With V trimmed by 9 bases and J by 6 bases, 11 bases remained unmatched. The CDR3 region is CASKTGPGGEQYF. The CDR3 coding sequence is TGTGCCAGTAAAACGGGACCAGGGGGCGAGCAGTACTTC.

This rearrangement joins TRBV19 to TRBJ1-2; 10 nucleotides align to TRBD1. Germline values: CDR1 LNHDA, CDR2 SQIVND (reference sequence). V lost 5 bases and J lost 5; bases outside the gene matches: 2. This CDR3 is built from 13 residues. CDR3 protein: CASSRDRGYGYTF. As DNA, the CDR3 is TGTGCCAGTAGTCGGGACAGGGGTTATGGCTACACCTTC.

The table lists this clone with a few counts. The V gene is TRBV18, the J gene TRBJ1-2; perhaps TRBD1 as D (5 bases). V shed 3 bases and J shed 1 base, with 6 bases lying between them. The germline gives CDR1 KGHSH, CDR2 LQKENI. The CDR3 extends over 13 amino acids. This CDR3 reads CASSPDINYGYTF. The CDR3 nucleotides are TGTGCCAGCTCACCGGACATTAACTATGGCTACACCTTC.

This clone came up once. CDR3 nucleotides: TGCGCCAGCAGCCTTGGAACTAGCGTGGATACGCAGTATTTT. Its translation is CASSLGTSVDTQYF. The J gene is TRBJ2-3, the V gene TRBV5-1; 7 nucleotides line up with TRBD2. With V trimmed by 4 bases and J by 6 bases, 8 bases remained unmatched. Germline lookup yields CDR1 SGHRS and CDR2 YFSETQ. The CDR3 loop spans 14 amino acids.

The chain combines TRBV27 with TRBJ2-6; 8 bases agree with TRBD1. Trimming cost V 6 bases and J 0 bases; bases outside gene matches: 10. The CDR3 has 18 amino acids. Germline V gene sequence: CDR1 MNHEY, CDR2 SMNVEV (reference sequence). CDR3 DNA sequence: TGTGCCAGCAGGACCGGACAGGGATCCTACTCTGGGGCCAACGTCCTGACTTTC. Translated, it gives CASRTGQGSYSGANVLTF.

CDR3 in DNA: TGCGCCAGCAGCCAAGATCTGGGGGGGGGCACTGAAGCTTTCTTT. Translation gives CASSQDLGGGTEAFF. The gene calls are TRBV4-1 and TRBJ1-1; TRBD1 might be the D (5 bases). The CDR3 loop spans 15 amino acids. CDR1 and CDR2 from the germline V gene are MGHRA and YSYEKL. V lost 0 bases and J lost 4, with 12 bases in between.

The CDR3 DNA sequence: TGTGCCAGCAGCCCGGCTACAGGGGGGAACACTGAAGCTTTCTTT. Translating gives CASSPATGGNTEAFF. The chain has TRBV11-2 and TRBJ1-1; 8 bases map to TRBD1. CDR3 size: 15 residues. Germline V CDR1 and CDR2: SGHAT, FQNNGV. After removal of 5 bases from V and 1 base from J, the junction contained 6 bases not matched to a gene. Combining the CDR3 with reference TRBV11-2 and TRBJ1-1 gives the whole variable domain EAGVAQSPRYKIIEKRQSVAFWCNPISGHATLYWYQQILGQGPKLLIQFQNNGVVDDSQLPKDRFSAERLKGVDSTLKIQPAKLEDSAVYLCASSPATGGNTEAFFGQGTRLTVV.